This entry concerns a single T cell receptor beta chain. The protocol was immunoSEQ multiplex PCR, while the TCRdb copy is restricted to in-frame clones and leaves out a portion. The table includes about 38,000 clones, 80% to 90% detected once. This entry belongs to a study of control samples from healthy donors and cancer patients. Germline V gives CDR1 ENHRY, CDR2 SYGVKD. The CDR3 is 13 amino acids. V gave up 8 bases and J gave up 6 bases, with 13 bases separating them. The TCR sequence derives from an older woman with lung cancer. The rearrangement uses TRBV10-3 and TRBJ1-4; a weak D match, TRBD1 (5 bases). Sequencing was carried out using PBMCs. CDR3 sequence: CAIAGQSDEKLFF. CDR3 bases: TGTGCCATCGCAGGGCAGTCGGATGAAAAACTGTTTTTT.